The 27 T cell receptor beta chains in this list originate from one sample, sequenced in a study of blood T cell repertoires in COVID-19 (dated by TCRdb to 2018 to 2021). Libraries were built with the immunoSEQ multiplex PCR assay. Sourced from immuneACCESS, this table was stored by TCRdb with only in-frame sequences that have V and J called. A share of the clones is absent; for the studies checked, an unresolved V gene accounts for under half, and the remainder has no known explanation. This sample has 140,000 to 150,000 clones in its table, and around 86% of those were observed once. The ten most abundant clones make up around 6.5% of the sample. The sequenced sample was peripheral blood. The receptors come from a man older than 75 with acute or convalescent COVID-19.

The gene calls are TRBV6-5 and TRBJ2-7; possible D gene TRBD1, 8 bases. Germline CDR1 reads MNHEY; CDR2 reads SVGAGI. The CDR3 extends over 16 amino acids. Trimming removed 0 bases at V and 3 bases at J, with 15 bases between. The CDR3 reads CASSYSTTGEGYEQYF. CDR3 DNA sequence: TGTGCCAGCAGTTACTCCACGACAGGGGAGGGCTACGAGCAGTACTTC.

This chain connects TRBV7-6 to TRBJ2-2, with 7 bases that match TRBD1. CDR3 length: 15 amino acids. V trimming: 5 bases; J trimming: 5 bases; junction bases outside the gene matches: 8. Germline CDR1 and CDR2: SGHVS and FNYEAQ. CDR3 loop: CASSPLTGRTGELFF. For the CDR3, the DNA is TGTGCCAGCAGCCCTCTGACAGGGAGAACCGGGGAGCTGTTTTTT.

J is TRBJ1-2 and V is TRBV6-6; D not certain. The CDR3 contains 13 residues. V was shortened by 8 bases and J by 5 bases, with 15 bases between the two germline ends. CDR1 MNHNY and CDR2 SVGAGI come from the germline V gene (reference sequence). The CDR3 loop is CASGRQADYGYTF. The CDR3 DNA reads as TGTGCCAGCGGCCGACAAGCAGATTATGGCTACACCTTC.

V gene TRBV7-2 combines with J gene TRBJ2-3, with D uncertain. Germline V CDR1 and CDR2: SGHTA, FQGNSA. The CDR3 length is 14 residues. Trimming removed 1 base from V and 1 base from J, with 6 bases in between. CDR3 sequence: CASSLGARTDTQYF. Written as DNA, the CDR3 is TGTGCCAGCAGCTTAGGCGCTCGCACAGATACGCAGTATTTT.

This clone was observed once. V gene TRBV7-6 combines with J gene TRBJ2-5; 11 bases map to TRBD1. The CDR3 extends over 16 amino acids. V shed 5 bases, J shed 5 bases, and the junction held 10 bases outside the gene matches. Germline V CDR1 and CDR2: SGHVS, FNYEAQ. The CDR3 sequence: CASSPTRDRGWETQYF. DNA for the CDR3: TGTGCCAGCAGCCCTACCCGGGACAGGGGGTGGGAGACCCAGTACTTC.

This chain joins TRBV4-2 and TRBJ1-1; 7 nucleotides line up with TRBD1. Germline CDR1 reads LGHNA; CDR2 reads YNFKEQ. J lost 3 bases, V lost 3 bases, and 4 bases had no gene match. The CDR3 loop spans 14 amino acids. Here the CDR3 reads CASSQSTGYTEAFF. DNA of the CDR3: TGTGCCAGCAGCCAGTCGACAGGGTACACTGAAGCTTTCTTT.

The V gene is TRBV5-1, the J gene TRBJ2-5; TRBD2 might be the D (7 bases). Trimming took 6 bases from V and 2 from J, leaving 8 bases between them. The germline gives CDR1 SGHRS, CDR2 YFSETQ. This CDR3 contains 12 residues. As DNA, the CDR3 is TGCGCCAGCAAGGGGGGGCAAGAGACCCAGTACTTC. Its protein product is CASKGGQETQYF.

This chain links TRBV10-3 with TRBJ2-2; tentative D call: TRBD1 (5 bases). The CDR3 runs 15 residues. V was trimmed by 0 bases and J by 1 base, leaving 6 bases between them. The V gene's germline CDR1 is ENHRY and CDR2 SYGVKD. For the CDR3, the DNA is TGTGCCATCAGTGAGTCAACAGGGAACACCGGGGAGCTGTTTTTT. This sequence encodes CAISESTGNTGELFF.

The V gene is TRBV3-1 (or the pseudogene TRBV3-2), the J gene TRBJ1-2; D may be TRBD1 (5 bases). The V gene lost 1 base and the J gene lost 8 bases, with 14 bases spanning the gap. There are 14 residues in the CDR3. The germline gives CDR1 LGHDT, CDR2 YNNKEL (reference sequence). CDR3 loop: CASSQGGTRGGYTF. The CDR3 DNA sequence: TGTGCCAGCAGCCAAGGCGGAACACGGGGGGGCTACACCTTC.

The genes are TRBV19 and TRBJ1-5, with D uncertain. The CDR3 consists of 16 residues. V was clipped by 4 bases and J by 5 bases, with 18 bases between them. Per the germline V gene, CDR1 is LNHDA and CDR2 is SQIVND (reference sequence). CDR3 loop: CASSNLRRAGDQPQHF. In DNA, the CDR3 is TGTGCCAGTAGTAACCTCCGGAGGGCGGGTGATCAGCCCCAGCATTTT.

The J gene is TRBJ2-1, the V gene TRBV2, with a tentative D call TRBD2 (5 bases). From germline, CDR1 is SNHLY and CDR2 FYNNEI. The V gene lost 7 bases and the J gene lost 5 bases, with 15 bases spanning the gap. This CDR3 spans 14 amino acids. CDR3 bases: TGTGCCAGCACCCCCGGCGGGCTAGACAATGAGCAGTTCTTC. Residues: CASTPGGLDNEQFF.

This clone was counted a single time. The J gene is TRBJ1-1, the V gene TRBV29-1; possibly TRBD1 for D (5 bases). This CDR3 has 13 amino acids. Germline CDR1 reads SQVTM; CDR2 reads ANQGSEA. The V end was cut by 5 bases, the J end by 5 bases, with 15 bases between. DNA of the CDR3: TGCAGCGTTCCTAAGGGGTCTAGGACTGAAGCTTTCTTT. Translated: CSVPKGSRTEAFF.

In its sample, this clone was seen once. CDR3 in amino acids: CASSEQGATGELFF. CDR3 in DNA: TGTGCCAGCAGTGAACAGGGGGCTACCGGGGAGCTGTTTTTT. The V gene is TRBV6-4, the J gene TRBJ2-2; 9 bases align to TRBD1. J gave up 5 bases and V 3 bases, and 1 base lay outside the gene matches. Per the germline V gene, CDR1 is MRHNA and CDR2 is SNTAGT. The CDR3 consists of 14 residues.

J is TRBJ2-4 and V is TRBV6-6; 8 nucleotides agree with TRBD1. The CDR3 consists of 15 residues. V lost 4 bases, J lost 0 bases, and 2 bases stayed unmatched. Germline V lookup: CDR1 MNHNY, CDR2 SVGAGI (reference sequence). CDR3 nucleotide sequence: TGTGCCAGCAGTTCAGGACAGGGAGCCAAAAACATTCAGTACTTC. Its protein is CASSSGQGAKNIQYF.

This chain joins TRBV29-1 and TRBJ2-2, with 8 nucleotides matching TRBD1. CDR1 and CDR2 (germline): SQVTM, ANQGSEA. The junction had 5 bases not matched to a gene; V was cut back by 7 bases and J by 7 bases. The CDR3 sequence is 12 residues long. CDR3 bases: TGCAGCGCTGGACAGGGTCACGGGGAGCTGTTTTTT. Translated, it gives CSAGQGHGELFF.

The chain joins TRBV6-6 to TRBJ2-7; unclear D gene. CDR1 is MNHNY and CDR2 is SVGAGI in the germline V gene (reference sequence). Trimming shortened V by 0 bases and J by 7 bases, and 7 bases separated the two germline ends. This CDR3 has 12 amino acids. The CDR3 nucleotides are TGTGCCAGCAGTTACTCAGCGCAGGAGCAGTACTTC. Translating gives CASSYSAQEQYF.

Written as DNA, the CDR3 is TGTGCCAGCAGCGCCAGATCTAACTATGGCTACACCTTC. Its translation: CASSARSNYGYTF. J is TRBJ1-2 and V is TRBV9, with D unclear. The CDR3 spans 13 residues. Per the germline V gene, CDR1 is SGDLS and CDR2 is YYNGEE. Trimming took off 3 bases at V and 0 bases at J, with 6 bases between the two ends.

J is TRBJ1-1 and V is TRBV2; perhaps TRBD1 as D (5 bases). The V end lost 5 bases, the J end lost 5 bases, and 12 bases lay between the germline ends. The CDR3 runs to 13 residues. CDR1 and CDR2 from the germline V gene are SNHLY and FYNNEI. This chain's CDR3 is CASSWGECTEAFF. In DNA, the CDR3 is TGTGCCAGCAGTTGGGGGGAGTGTACTGAAGCTTTCTTT.

The chain links TRBV9 to TRBJ2-3, with 8 positions matching TRBD2. The CDR3 has 16 residues. CDR1 SGDLS and CDR2 YYNGEE come from the germline V gene. Germline trimming cut 3 bases from V and 2 bases from J; bases unmatched to any gene: 8. The CDR3 DNA sequence: TGTGCCAGCAGCGCCCTTAGCGGGAAGGTCACAGATACGCAGTATTTT. Protein: CASSALSGKVTDTQYF.

Written as DNA, the CDR3 is TGCGCCAGCAGCTTGGGCGAGGAACTTAACTATGGCTACACCTTC. It specifies CASSLGEELNYGYTF. The chain is built from TRBV5-1 and TRBJ1-2; D is unresolved. CDR1 is SGHRS and CDR2 is YFSETQ in the germline V gene. The V end lost 0 bases, the J end lost 1 base, and 10 bases lay between the germline ends. The CDR3 length is 15 residues.

This chain joins TRBV7-2 and TRBJ2-1; D is possibly TRBD2 (5 bases). The germline gives CDR1 SGHTA, CDR2 FQGNSA. There are 13 residues in the CDR3. V lost 2 bases and J 6 bases, leaving 8 bases between the germline ends. The CDR3, as DNA: TGTGCCAGCAGCTTAAGGGAGTTCAATGAGCAGTTCTTC. Translation gives CASSLREFNEQFF.

The chain has TRBV25-1 and TRBJ2-1; 8 nucleotides line up with TRBD2. Looked up from germline, CDR1 is MGHDK and CDR2 is SYGVNS. After removal of 8 bases from V and 5 bases from J, the junction contained 17 bases not matched to a gene. This CDR3 comprises 17 residues. CDR3 bases: TGTGCCAGCCCCGGGTTAGAGCGGGAGATTGGGAACAATGAGCAGTTCTTC. Translation gives CASPGLEREIGNNEQFF.

This clone was observed a handful of times. The rearrangement joins TRBV11-2 to TRBJ1-2, with a weak D call TRBD1 (6 bases). Looked up from germline, CDR1 is SGHAT and CDR2 is FQNNGV. The CDR3 loop spans 16 amino acids. Trimming took 4 bases from V and 8 from J, leaving 23 bases between them. The CDR3 sequence: CASSSNGRVGGAGYTF. The CDR3 bases are TGTGCCAGCAGCTCGAATGGGCGGGTAGGGGGTGCCGGCTACACCTTC.

The chain employs TRBV7-6 and TRBJ2-7; D may be TRBD2 (6 bases). The CDR3 sequence is 16 residues long. CDR1 and CDR2 from the germline V gene are SGHVS and FNYEAQ. V was trimmed by 5 bases and J by 5 bases, leaving 22 bases between them. The CDR3 region has the DNA TGTGCCAGCAGCCCAGGTACTAGCTATCGCCTCCACGAGCAGTACTTC. It codes for CASSPGTSYRLHEQYF.

The chain joins TRBV30 to TRBJ2-2, with D perhaps matching TRBD1 (6 bases). CDR3 length equals 16 residues. Between the trimmed V and J ends, which lost 1 base and 8 bases, there was a span of 20 bases. Looked up from germline, CDR1 is GTSNPN and CDR2 is SVGIG (reference sequence). The CDR3: CAWSAQGFVSTGELFF. The CDR3 coding sequence is TGTGCCTGGAGTGCACAGGGTTTTGTTTCTACTGGGGAGCTGTTTTTT.

This clone was recorded once. This sequence joins TRBV28 and TRBJ2-6; D unclear. V lost 6 bases to trimming and J lost 1 base, with 4 bases between them. The germline V gene encodes CDR1 MDHEN and CDR2 SYDVKM. The CDR3 extends over 13 amino acids. As DNA, the CDR3 is TGTGCCAGCAGACTGTCTGGGGCCAACGTCCTGACTTTC. It encodes CASRLSGANVLTF.

The gene calls are TRBV19 and TRBJ1-6; 9 bases line up with TRBD1. The CDR3 runs 20 residues. CDR1 is LNHDA, CDR2 SQIVND, per germline (reference sequence). With 2 bases clipped from V and 11 bases from J, the junction kept 22 bases outside the gene matches. CDR3 in amino acids: CASSIHIRPGTGTKGTPLHF. CDR3 sequence (DNA): TGTGCCAGTAGTATACATATCCGGCCCGGGACAGGGACGAAGGGAACACCCCTCCACTTT.